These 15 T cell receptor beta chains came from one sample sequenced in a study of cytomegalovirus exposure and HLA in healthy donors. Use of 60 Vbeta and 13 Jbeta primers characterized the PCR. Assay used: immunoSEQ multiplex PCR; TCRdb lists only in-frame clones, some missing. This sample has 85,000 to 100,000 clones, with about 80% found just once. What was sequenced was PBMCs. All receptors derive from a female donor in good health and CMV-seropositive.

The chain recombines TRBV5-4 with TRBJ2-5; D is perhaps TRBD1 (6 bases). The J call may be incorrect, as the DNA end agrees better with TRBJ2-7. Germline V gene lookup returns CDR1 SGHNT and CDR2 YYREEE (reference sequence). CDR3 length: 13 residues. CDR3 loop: CASSSPTGYEQYF. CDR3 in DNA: TGTGCCAGCAGCTCCCCGACAGGCTACGAGCAGTACTTC.

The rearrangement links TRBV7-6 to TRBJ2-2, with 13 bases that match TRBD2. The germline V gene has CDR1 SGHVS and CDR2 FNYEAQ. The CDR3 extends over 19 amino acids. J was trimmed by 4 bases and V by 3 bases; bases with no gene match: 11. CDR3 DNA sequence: TGTGCCAGCAGCTTTCCGGGACTAGCGGGGAGTGGGAGCACCGGGGAGCTGTTTTTT. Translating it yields CASSFPGLAGSGSTGELFF.

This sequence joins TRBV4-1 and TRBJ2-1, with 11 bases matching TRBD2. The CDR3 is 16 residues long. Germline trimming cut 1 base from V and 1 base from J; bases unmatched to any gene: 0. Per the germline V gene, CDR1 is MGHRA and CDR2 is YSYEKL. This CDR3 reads CASSQVAGGSYNEQFF. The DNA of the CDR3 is TGCGCCAGCAGCCAAGTAGCGGGAGGGTCCTACAATGAGCAGTTCTTC.

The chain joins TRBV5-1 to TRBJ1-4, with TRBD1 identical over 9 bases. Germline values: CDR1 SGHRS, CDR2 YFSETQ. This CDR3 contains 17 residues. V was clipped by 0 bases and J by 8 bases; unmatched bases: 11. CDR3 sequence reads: CASSLVPTGGIGEKLFF. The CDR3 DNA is TGCGCCAGCAGCTTGGTTCCCACAGGGGGCATAGGCGAAAAACTGTTTTTT.

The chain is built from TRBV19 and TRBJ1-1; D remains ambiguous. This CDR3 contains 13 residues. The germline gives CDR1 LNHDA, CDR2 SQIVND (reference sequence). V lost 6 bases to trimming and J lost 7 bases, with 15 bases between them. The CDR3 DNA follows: TGTGCCAGTAGCATTGCCTGGGGAGGTGAAGCTTTCTTT. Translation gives CASSIAWGGEAFF.

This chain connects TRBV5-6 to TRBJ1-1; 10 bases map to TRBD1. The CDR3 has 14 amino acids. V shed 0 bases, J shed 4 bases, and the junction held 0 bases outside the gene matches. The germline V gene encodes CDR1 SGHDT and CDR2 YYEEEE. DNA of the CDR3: TGTGCCAGCAGCTTGGGGACAGGGGGCACTGAAGCTTTCTTT. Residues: CASSLGTGGTEAFF. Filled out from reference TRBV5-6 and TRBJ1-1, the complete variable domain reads DAGVTQSPTHLIKTRGQQVTLRCSPKSGHDTVSWYQQALGQGPQFIFQYYEEEERQRGNFPDRFSGHQFPNYSSELNVNALLLGDSALYLCASSLGTGGTEAFFGQGTRLTVV.

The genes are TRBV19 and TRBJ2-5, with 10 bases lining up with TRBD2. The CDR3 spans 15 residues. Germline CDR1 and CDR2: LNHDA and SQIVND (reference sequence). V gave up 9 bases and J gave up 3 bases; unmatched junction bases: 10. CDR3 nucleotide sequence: TGTGCCAGCCAACCTTTTGGACTAGCGGAAGAGACCCAGTACTTC. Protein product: CASQPFGLAEETQYF.

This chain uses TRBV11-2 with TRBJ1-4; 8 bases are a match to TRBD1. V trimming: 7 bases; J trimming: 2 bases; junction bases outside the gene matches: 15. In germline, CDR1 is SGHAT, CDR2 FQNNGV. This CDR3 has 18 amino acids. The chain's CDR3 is CASTIGTGGFRTNEKLFF. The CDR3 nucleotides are TGTGCCAGCACCATAGGGACAGGCGGTTTTAGGACTAATGAAAAACTGTTTTTT.

The DNA of the CDR3 is TGTGCCAGCAGCGGGACAGGGGTATCCCTCTATGGCTACACCTTC. This codes for CASSGTGVSLYGYTF. This chain joins TRBV6-6 and TRBJ1-2; 10 bases are a match to TRBD1. Germline V gives CDR1 MNHNY, CDR2 SVGAGI (reference sequence). Trimming at V came to 6 bases and at J to 4 bases, leaving 8 bases not matched to a gene. CDR3 length: 15 residues.

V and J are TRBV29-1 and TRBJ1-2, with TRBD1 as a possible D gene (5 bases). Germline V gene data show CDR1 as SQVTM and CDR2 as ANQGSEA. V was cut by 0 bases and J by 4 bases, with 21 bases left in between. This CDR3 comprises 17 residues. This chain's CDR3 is CSVEESLRDSNGYGYTF. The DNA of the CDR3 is TGCAGCGTTGAAGAGTCACTCCGGGACTCCAACGGCTATGGCTACACCTTC.

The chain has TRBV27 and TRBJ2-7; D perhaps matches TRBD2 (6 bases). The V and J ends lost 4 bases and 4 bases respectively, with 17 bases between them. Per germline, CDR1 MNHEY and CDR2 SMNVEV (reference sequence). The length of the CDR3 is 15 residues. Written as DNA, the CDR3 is TGTGCCAGCAGTTCTATGGGAGGATTCGGGTACGAGCAGTACTTC. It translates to CASSSMGGFGYEQYF.

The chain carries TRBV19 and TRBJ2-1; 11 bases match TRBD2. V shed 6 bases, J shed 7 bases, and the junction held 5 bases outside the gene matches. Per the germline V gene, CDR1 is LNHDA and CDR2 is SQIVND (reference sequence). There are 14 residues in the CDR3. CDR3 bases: TGTGCCAGTAGGACTAGCGGGACTTTGAATGAGCAGTTCTTC. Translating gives CASRTSGTLNEQFF.

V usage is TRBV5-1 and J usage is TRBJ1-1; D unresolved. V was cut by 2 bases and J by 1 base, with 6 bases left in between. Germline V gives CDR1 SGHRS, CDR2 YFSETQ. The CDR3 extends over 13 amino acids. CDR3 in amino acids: CASSFAENTEAFF. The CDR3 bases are TGCGCCAGCAGCTTCGCGGAGAACACTGAAGCTTTCTTT.

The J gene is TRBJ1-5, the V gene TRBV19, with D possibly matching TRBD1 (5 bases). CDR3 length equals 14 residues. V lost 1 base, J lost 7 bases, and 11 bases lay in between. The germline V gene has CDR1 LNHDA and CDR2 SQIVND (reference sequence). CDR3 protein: CASSIAGRGQPQHF. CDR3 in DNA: TGTGCCAGTAGTATAGCAGGGCGGGGACAGCCCCAGCATTTT.

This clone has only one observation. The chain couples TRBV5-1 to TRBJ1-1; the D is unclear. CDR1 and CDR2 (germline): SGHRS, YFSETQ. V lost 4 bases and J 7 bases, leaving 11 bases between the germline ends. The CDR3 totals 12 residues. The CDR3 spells CASSVDGCEAFF. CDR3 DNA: TGCGCCAGCAGCGTGGACGGGTGTGAAGCTTTCTTT.